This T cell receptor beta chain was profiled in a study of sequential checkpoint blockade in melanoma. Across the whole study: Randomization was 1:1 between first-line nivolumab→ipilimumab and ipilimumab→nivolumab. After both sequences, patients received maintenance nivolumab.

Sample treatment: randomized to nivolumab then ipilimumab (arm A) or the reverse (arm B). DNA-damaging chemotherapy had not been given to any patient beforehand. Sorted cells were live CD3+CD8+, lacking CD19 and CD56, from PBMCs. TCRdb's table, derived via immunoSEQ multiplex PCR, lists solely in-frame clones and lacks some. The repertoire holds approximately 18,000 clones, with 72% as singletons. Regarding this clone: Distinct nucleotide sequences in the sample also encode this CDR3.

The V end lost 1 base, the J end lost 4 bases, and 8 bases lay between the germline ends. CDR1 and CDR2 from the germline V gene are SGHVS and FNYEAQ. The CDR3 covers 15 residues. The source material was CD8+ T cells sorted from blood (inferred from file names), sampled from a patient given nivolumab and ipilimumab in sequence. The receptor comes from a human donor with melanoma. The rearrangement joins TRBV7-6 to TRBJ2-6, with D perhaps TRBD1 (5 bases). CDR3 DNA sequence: TGTGCCAGCAGCTTAGGCAGGGCCGGGGCCAACGTCCTGACTTTC. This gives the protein CASSLGRAGANVLTF.